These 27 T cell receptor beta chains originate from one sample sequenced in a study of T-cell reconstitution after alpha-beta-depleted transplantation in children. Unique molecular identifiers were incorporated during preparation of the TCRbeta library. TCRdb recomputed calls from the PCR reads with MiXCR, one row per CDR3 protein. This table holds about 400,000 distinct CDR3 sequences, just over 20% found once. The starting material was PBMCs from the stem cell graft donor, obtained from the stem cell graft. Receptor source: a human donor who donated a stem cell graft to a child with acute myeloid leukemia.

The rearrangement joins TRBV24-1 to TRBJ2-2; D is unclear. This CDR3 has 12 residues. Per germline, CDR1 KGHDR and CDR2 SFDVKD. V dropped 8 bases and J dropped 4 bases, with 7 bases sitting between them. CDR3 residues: CATTGGTGELFF. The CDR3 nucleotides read TGTGCCACCACCGGCGGCACCGGGGAGCTGTTTTTT.

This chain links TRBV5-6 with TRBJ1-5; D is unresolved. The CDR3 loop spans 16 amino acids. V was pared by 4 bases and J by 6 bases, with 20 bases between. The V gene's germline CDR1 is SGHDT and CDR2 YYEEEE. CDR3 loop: CASSLRMGASGQPQHF. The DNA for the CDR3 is TGTGCCAGCAGCCTGCGCATGGGCGCCTCAGGTCAGCCCCAGCATTTT.

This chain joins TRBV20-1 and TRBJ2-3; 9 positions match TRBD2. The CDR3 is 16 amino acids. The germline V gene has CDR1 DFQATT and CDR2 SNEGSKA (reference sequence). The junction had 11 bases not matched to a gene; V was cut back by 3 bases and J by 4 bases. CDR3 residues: CSASWVLAGISDTQYF. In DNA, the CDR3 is TGCAGTGCTAGTTGGGTCCTAGCGGGAATTTCAGATACGCAGTATTTT.

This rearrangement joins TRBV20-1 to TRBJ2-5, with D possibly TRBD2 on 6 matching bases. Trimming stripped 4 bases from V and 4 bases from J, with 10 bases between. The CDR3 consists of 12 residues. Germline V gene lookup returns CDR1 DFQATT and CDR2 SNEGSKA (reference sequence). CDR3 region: CSATGGTETQYF. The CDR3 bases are TGCAGTGCTACTGGGGGGACAGAGACCCAGTACTTC.

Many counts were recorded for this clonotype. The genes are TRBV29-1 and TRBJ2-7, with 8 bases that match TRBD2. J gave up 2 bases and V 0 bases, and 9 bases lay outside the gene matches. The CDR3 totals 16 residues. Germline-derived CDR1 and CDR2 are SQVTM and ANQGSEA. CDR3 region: CSVEEDGSGTTYEQYF. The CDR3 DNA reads TGCAGCGTTGAAGAGGATGGTAGCGGGACCACCTACGAGCAGTACTTC.

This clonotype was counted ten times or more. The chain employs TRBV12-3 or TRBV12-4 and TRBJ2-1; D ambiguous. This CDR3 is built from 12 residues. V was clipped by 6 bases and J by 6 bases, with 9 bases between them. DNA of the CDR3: TGTGCCAGCAGCCCGGACCCCAATGAGCAGTTCTTC. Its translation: CASSPDPNEQFF.

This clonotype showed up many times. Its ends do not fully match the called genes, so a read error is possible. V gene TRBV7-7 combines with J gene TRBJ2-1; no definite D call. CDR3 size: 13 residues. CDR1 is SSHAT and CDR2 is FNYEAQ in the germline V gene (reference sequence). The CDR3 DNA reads TGTGCTAGCAGCTTAGTAGAGTACAATGAGCAGTTCTTC. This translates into CASSLVEYNEQFF.

The CDR3 sequence is CAISESWEGNEQFF. Here the CDR3 DNA reads TGTGCCATCAGTGAGTCGTGGGAGGGCAATGAGCAGTTCTTC. This chain connects TRBV10-3 to TRBJ2-1, with 7 bases that match TRBD2. V gave up 0 bases and J gave up 6 bases; unmatched junction bases: 2. Germline CDR1 ENHRY, CDR2 SYGVKD. The CDR3 loop spans 14 amino acids.

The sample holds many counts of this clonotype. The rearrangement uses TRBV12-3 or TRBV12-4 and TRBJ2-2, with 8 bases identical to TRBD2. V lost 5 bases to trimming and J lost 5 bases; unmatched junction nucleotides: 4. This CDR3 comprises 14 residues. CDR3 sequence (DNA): TGTGCCAGCAGTAATCTAGCGGGTACCGGGGAGCTGTTTTTT. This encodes CASSNLAGTGELFF.

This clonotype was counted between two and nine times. CDR3 in DNA: TGTGCCAGCAGCCAAGCTGGGACTAGGGATACGCAGTATTTT. As protein: CASSQAGTRDTQYF. This chain joins TRBV4-2 and TRBJ2-3; TRBD2 aligns across 8 bases. After removal of 1 base from V and 6 bases from J, the junction contained 3 bases not matched to a gene. CDR3 length equals 14 residues. Germline CDR1 LGHNA, CDR2 YNFKEQ.

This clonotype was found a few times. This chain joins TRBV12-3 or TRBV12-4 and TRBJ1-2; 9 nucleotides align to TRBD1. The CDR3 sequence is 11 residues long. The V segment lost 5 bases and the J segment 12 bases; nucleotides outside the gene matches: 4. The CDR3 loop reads CASSTGTGHTF. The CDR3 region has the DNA TGTGCCAGCAGTACCGGGACAGGGCACACCTTC.

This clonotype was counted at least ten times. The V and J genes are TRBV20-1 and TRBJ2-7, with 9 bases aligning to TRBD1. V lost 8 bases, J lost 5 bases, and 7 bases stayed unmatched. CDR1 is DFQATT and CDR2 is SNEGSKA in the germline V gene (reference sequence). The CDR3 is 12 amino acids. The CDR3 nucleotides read TGCAGTCCGGGACAGGGTCGGGACGAGCAGTACTTC. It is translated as CSPGQGRDEQYF.

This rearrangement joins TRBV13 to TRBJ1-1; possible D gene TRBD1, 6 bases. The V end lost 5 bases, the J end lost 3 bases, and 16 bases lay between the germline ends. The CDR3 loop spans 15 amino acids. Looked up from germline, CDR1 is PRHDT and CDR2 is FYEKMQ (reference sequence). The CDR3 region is CASSVRTAYYTEAFF. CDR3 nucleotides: TGTGCCAGCAGCGTTCGGACAGCATATTACACTGAAGCTTTCTTT.

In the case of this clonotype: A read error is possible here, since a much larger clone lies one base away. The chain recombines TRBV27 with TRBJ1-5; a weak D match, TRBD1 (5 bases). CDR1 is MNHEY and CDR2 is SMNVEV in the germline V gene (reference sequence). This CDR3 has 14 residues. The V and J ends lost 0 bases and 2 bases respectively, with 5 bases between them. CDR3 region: CASSLSGGNQPQHF. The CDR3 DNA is TGTGCCAGCAGTTTATCAGGGGGCAATCAGCCCCAGCATTTT.

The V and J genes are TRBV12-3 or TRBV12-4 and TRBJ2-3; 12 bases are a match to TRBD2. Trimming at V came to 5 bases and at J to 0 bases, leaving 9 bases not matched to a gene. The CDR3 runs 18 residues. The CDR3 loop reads CASSILAGGRLSTDTQYF. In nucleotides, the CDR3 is TGTGCCAGCAGTATACTAGCGGGAGGTCGCCTAAGCACAGATACGCAGTATTTT.

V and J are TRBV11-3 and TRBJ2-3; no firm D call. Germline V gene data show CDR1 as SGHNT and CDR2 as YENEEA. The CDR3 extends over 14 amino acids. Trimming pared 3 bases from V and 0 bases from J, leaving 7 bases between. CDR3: CASSLPGSTDTQYF. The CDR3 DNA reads TGTGCCAGCAGCTTGCCAGGTAGCACAGATACGCAGTATTTT.

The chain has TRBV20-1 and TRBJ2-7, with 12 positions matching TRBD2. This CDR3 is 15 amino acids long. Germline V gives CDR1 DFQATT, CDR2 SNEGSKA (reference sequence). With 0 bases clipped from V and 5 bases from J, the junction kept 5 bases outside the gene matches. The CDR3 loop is CSARDTRLAGDEQYF. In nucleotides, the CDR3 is TGCAGTGCTAGAGATACACGACTAGCGGGAGACGAGCAGTACTTC.

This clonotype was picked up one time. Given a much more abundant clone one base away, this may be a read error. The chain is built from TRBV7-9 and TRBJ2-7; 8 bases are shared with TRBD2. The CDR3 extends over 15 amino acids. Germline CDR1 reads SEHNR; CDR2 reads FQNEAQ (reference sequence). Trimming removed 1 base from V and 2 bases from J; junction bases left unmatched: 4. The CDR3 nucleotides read TGTGCCAGCAGCTTAGGGACTAGCATTACCTACGAGCAGTACTTC. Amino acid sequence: CASSLGTSITYEQYF.

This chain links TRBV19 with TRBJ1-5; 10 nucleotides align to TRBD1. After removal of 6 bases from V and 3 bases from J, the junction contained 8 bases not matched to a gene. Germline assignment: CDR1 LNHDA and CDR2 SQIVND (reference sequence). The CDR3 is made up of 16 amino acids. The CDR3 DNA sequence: TGTGCCAGTAGCCTCGCCGGGACAGGGGTCAATCAGCCCCAGCATTTT. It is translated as CASSLAGTGVNQPQHF.

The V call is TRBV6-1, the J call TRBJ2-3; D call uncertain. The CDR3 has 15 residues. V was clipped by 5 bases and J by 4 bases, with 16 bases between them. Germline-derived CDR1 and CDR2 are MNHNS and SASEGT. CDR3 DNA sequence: TGTGCCAGCAGTAGGGCGTACCGTTCGGCAGATACGCAGTATTTT. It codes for CASSRAYRSADTQYF.

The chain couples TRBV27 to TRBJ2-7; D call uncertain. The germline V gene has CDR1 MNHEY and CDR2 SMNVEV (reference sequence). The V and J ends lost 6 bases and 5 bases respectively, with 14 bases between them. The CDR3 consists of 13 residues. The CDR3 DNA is TGTGCCAGCAGAGGTCGGGTTAGTGACGAGCAGTACTTC. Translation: CASRGRVSDEQYF.

CDR3 residues: CASSQPGLAGGPAYNEQFF. The CDR3 DNA reads TGTGCCAGCTCACAACCGGGACTAGCGGGAGGGCCCGCCTACAATGAGCAGTTCTTC. This chain links TRBV18 with TRBJ2-1, with 16 bases that match TRBD2. The germline CDR1 and CDR2 sequences are KGHSH and LQKENI. The CDR3 length is 19 residues. With V trimmed by 4 bases and J by 2 bases, 8 bases remained unmatched. The full variable domain, in which reference TRBV18 and TRBJ2-1 provide the parts outside the CDR3, is NAGVMQNPRHLVRRRGQEARLRCSPMKGHSHVYWYRQLPEEGLKFMVYLQKENIIDESGMPKERFSAEFPKEGPSILRIQQVVRGDSAAYFCASSQPGLAGGPAYNEQFFGPGTRLTVL.

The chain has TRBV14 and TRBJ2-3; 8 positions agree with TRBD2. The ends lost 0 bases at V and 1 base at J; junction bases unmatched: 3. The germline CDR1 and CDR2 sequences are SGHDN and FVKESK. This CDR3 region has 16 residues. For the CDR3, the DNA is TGTGCCAGCAGCCAAGATCGAGCGGGGGGCACAGATACGCAGTATTTT. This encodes CASSQDRAGGTDTQYF.

The DNA for the CDR3 is TGTGCCAGCAGCACGGACAGCCGCAATCAGCCCCAGCATTTT. Protein: CASSTDSRNQPQHF. The chain combines TRBV27 with TRBJ1-5, with a possible D match to TRBD1 (6 bases). The CDR3 covers 14 residues. Germline V gives CDR1 MNHEY, CDR2 SMNVEV (reference sequence). Trimming shortened V by 6 bases and J by 2 bases, and 11 bases separated the two germline ends.

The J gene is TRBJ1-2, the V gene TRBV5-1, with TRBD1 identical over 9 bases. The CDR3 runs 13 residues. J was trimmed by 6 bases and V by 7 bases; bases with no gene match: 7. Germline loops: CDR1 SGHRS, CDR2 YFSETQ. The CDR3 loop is CASGTGTGNGYTF. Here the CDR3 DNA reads TGCGCCAGCGGGACTGGGACAGGGAATGGCTACACCTTC.

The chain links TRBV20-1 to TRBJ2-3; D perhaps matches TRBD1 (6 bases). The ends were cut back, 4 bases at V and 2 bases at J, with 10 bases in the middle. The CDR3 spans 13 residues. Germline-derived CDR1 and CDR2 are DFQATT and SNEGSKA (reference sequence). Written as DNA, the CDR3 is TGCAGTGCTAAGGACAGATACACAGATACGCAGTATTTT. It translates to CSAKDRYTDTQYF.

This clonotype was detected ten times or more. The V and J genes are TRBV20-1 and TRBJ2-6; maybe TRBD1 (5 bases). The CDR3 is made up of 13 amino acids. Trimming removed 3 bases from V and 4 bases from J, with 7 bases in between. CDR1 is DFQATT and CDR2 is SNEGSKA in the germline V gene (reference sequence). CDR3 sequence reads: CSASTGGANVLTF. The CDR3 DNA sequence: TGCAGTGCTAGCACAGGCGGGGCCAACGTCCTGACTTTC.